The clone carrying this T cell receptor beta chain showed up just once. The data originate from a study of blood T cell repertoires in COVID-19. Study overall: Sources were T cells, B-cell-depleted T cells, or PBMCs; the material itself was cDNA or gDNA.

Authors' processing steps: Counts of nucleated cells, estimated from reference gene primer amplification, were obtained. Using immunoSEQ multiplex PCR, the repertoire was profiled, and TCRdb retains in-frame clones only, with some absent. For V, J and clone size, that table is used; D and trimming come from the DNA. The data show 98,000 or so clones, roughly 88% seen once. CDR1 and CDR2 (germline): MNHEY, SVGAGI. The CDR3 has 13 amino acids. The V gene lost 6 bases and the J gene lost 4 bases, with 13 bases spanning the gap. The TCR comes from a human donor in a cohort sampled during active COVID-19. The source material was peripheral blood. V and J are TRBV6-5 and TRBJ2-7; possible D gene TRBD1, 6 bases. The CDR3 loop is CASSETGFYEQYF. The CDR3 DNA is TGTGCCAGCAGCGAGACAGGCTTTTACGAGCAGTACTTC.